The clone carrying this T cell receptor beta chain showed up just a few times. Its antigen remains unidentified. The data belong to a study of beta chain features in type 1 diabetes. On the study more broadly: The patients were much like the healthy donors in age, gender and cell yields. Study results and limitations: The question left open here concerned HLA type influencing TCRB rearrangement. Type 1 diabetes patients showed a moderate but significant shortening of TCRB CDR3s in all four CD4+ subsets.

The entirety of the isolated RNA underwent reverse transcription, so expressed TCRB transcripts were sequenced. The method was immunoSEQ multiplex PCR; TCRdb's version includes in-frame clones alone and lacks a portion of them. The table lists 350,000 to 400,000 clones, approximately 12% of them singletons, with around 0.01% in the top ten. This CDR3 is built from 13 residues. The V end was cut by 2 bases, the J end by 5 bases, with 9 bases between. Germline assignment: CDR1 SGHTA and CDR2 FQGNSA. The receptor was derived from a woman younger than 30 with type 1 diabetes. Material: naive CD4+ T cells from blood. This chain connects TRBV7-2 to TRBJ2-5, with D perhaps matching TRBD2 (5 bases). The CDR3 region has the DNA TGTGCCAGCAGCTTACGGCGCGGGGAGACCCAGTACTTC. It yields the protein CASSLRRGETQYF.